The clone carrying this T cell receptor (beta chain) appeared a few times. Its antigen remains unknown. Every donor was a healthy person donating bone marrow. The germline V and J ends were trimmed by 0 bases and 3 bases, with 11 bases remaining between them. Germline V gene data show CDR1 as SGHNT and CDR2 as YYREEE (reference sequence). The CDR3 is 15 residues long. The PCR employed 60 Vbeta primers together with 13 Jbeta primers. Profiling relied on immunoSEQ multiplex PCR, and the TCRdb table lists in-frame clones only, not all of them. The sample carries around 130,000 clones, approximately 74% recorded once. This specimen belongs to a study of cytomegalovirus exposure and HLA in healthy donors. Study-wide results and caveats: When presence/absence was analysed, sequencing depth was taken to be roughly uniform across donors.

The chain uses TRBV5-4 and TRBJ2-3; possibly TRBD2 for D (7 bases). The clonotype originates from a man aged 40-50 years in good health and CMV-seropositive. Source material: PBMCs. CDR3 amino acids: CASSLDREGTDTQYF. CDR3 coding DNA: TGTGCCAGCAGCTTGGACAGGGAGGGAACAGATACGCAGTATTTT. The entire variable domain, with the rest obtained from reference TRBV5-4 and TRBJ2-3, is as follows: ETGVTQSPTHLIKTRGQQVTLRCSSQSGHNTVSWYQQALGQGPQFIFQYYREEENGRGNFPPRFSGLQFPNYSSELNVNALELDDSALYLCASSLDREGTDTQYFGPGTRLTVL.